This entry features one TCR beta chain sequence. This sample is part of a study of blood T cell repertoires in COVID-19. Background on the study: Donors in the United States, Italy and Spain gave samples during acute or convalescent COVID-19.

Germline V gene lookup returns CDR1 SGHRS and CDR2 YFSETQ. This CDR3 comprises 14 residues. V dropped 6 bases and J dropped 0; count of bases not matched to a gene: 3. Sequencing was performed with immunoSEQ multiplex PCR; in TCRdb, only in-frame clones are kept and a portion is missing. The table lists about 300,000 clones, 85% to 90% of them singletons. Residents of 24 US areas, aged about 18 to 89 years, made up the participants. V and J are TRBV5-1 and TRBJ2-1; 7 positions match TRBD2. The sequenced sample consisted of PBMCs or T cells enriched from blood (not recorded which). This clonotype was obtained from a woman aged 18 to 35 with acute COVID-19. The CDR3 sequence is CASTSGLSYNEQFF. CDR3 bases: TGCGCCAGCACTAGCGGCCTCTCCTACAATGAGCAGTTCTTC.